This T cell receptor beta chain was retrieved from a study of T cell responses to AZD1222 COVID-19 vaccine. Study-level findings and limits: Nearly half of spike-specific TCRs reportedly target variant regions that are unmutated in the B.1.351 and B.1.1.7 variants. Baseline testing showed seropositivity in only six AZD1222 recipients.

From germline, CDR1 is MDHEN and CDR2 SYDVKM. The CDR3 consists of 14 residues. V trimming: 2 bases; J trimming: 2 bases; junction bases outside the gene matches: 3. Profiling relied on immunoSEQ multiplex PCR, and the TCRdb table lists in-frame clones only, not all of them. The table lists 100,000 to 150,000 clones, 90% of them singletons. A note on this clone: Antigen unknown.

This sequence was found in an adult in good health. The gene calls are TRBV28 and TRBJ2-7, with 7 bases aligning to TRBD2. Sequencing used peripheral blood, obtained on day 0 of AZD1222 vaccination. CDR3 DNA: TGTGCCAGCAGTTTAACTGGACTAGCCTACGAGCAGTACTTC. Its protein product is CASSLTGLAYEQYF. The full variable domain, with the rest looked up from reference TRBV28 and TRBJ2-7, is DVKVTQSSRYLVKRTGEKVFLECVQDMDHENMFWYRQDPGLGLRLIYFSYDVKMKEKGDIPEGYSVSREKKERFSLILESASTNQTSMYLCASSLTGLAYEQYFGPGTRLTVT.